This TCR beta chain was sequenced for a study of early T cells in non-severe SARS-CoV-2 infection. This clonotype was counted ten times or more. TCRdb fed the 5' RACE reads into MiXCR, producing one record per CDR3 protein. Among about 46,000 distinct CDR3 sequences, 5% to 5.5% were seen once, and the ten largest hold 5.4%. V dropped 6 bases and J dropped 1 base, with 22 bases sitting between them. The CDR3 contains 17 residues. The germline V gene has CDR1 DFQATT and CDR2 SNEGSKA (reference sequence). The source is an adult who was a healthcare worker with PCR-confirmed SARS-CoV-2 infection or an uninfected control (not recorded which). Sequencing was performed on whole blood, taken at baseline. The chain couples TRBV20-1 to TRBJ2-1, with D maybe TRBD1 (6 bases). The CDR3 DNA reads as TGCAGTGCCAACCTTTGGGGTTTACAGGGTTCCTACAATGAGCAGTTCTTC. Amino acids: CSANLWGLQGSYNEQFF.